A selection of T cell receptor beta chains follows, all from one sample in a study of blood T cell repertoires in COVID-19. TCRdb's table, derived via immunoSEQ multiplex PCR, lists solely in-frame clones and lacks some. This table has roughly 330,000 clones, nearly 90% appearing once. Sequenced input: PBMCs or T cells enriched from blood (not recorded which). These receptors were obtained from a woman between 25 and 40 years old who had recovered from COVID-19. Each CDR3 is given without its conserved first and last residue.

v_call cdr3_aa
TRBV11-3 ASSSPRGLAGGPNEQF
TRBV19 ASSKDRLEKLF
TRBV4-1 ASSPGTTGGWEQY
TRBV7-8 ASSLMQATDTQY
TRBV30 AWRTSRAKETQY
TRBV4-3 ASSPGGRSTEAF
TRBV7-3 ASRGGPNYGYT
TRBV5-1 ASSSAGAEAGYT
TRBV27 ASRDRTANTEAF
TRBV19 ANAGGGYT
TRBV6-5 ASSYSGGRSTEAF
TRBV13 ASVGNQTGTGLIYYGYT
TRBV2 ASSEDMTGNQPQH
TRBV27 ASSTYRTERNTEAF
TRBV5-1 ASSSFGDSSSGNTIY
TRBV18 ASSYRRGETQY
TRBV6-5 ASSKGEKLF
TRBV4-1 ASSPHSINIAPGNTIY
TRBV15 ATSRLGQGAGNEQF
TRBV10-3 AISPGGDDSPLH
TRBV10-3 AISDQGRHNEKLF
TRBV5-1 ASRGTAFTEAF
TRBV4-1 ASSQDSRGLGIPYEQY
TRBV6-5 ASSINTEAF
TRBV7-9 ASSLAPAGWNEKLF
TRBV5-1 ASSSRRNRGQASYNEQF
TRBV3-1/TRBV3-2 ASSLRDSHGYT
TRBV27 ASSLSGTGLGANYGYT